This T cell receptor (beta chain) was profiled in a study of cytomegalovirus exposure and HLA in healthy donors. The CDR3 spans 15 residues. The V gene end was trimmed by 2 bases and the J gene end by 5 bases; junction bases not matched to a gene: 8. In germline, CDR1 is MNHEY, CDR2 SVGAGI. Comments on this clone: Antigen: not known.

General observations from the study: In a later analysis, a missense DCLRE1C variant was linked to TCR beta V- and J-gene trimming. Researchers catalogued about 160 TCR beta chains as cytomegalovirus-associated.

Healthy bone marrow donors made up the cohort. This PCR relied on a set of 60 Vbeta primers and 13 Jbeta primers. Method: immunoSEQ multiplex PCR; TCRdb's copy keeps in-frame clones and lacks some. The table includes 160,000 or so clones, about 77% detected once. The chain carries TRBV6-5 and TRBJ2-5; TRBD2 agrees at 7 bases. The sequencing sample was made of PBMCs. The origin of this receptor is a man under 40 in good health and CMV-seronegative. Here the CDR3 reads CASSYLTSSGETQYF. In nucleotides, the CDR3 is TGTGCCAGCAGTTACCTGACTAGCTCGGGGGAGACCCAGTACTTC.